The rows below give T cell receptor beta chains drawn from one sample of a study of blood T cell repertoires in COVID-19. Clones were sequenced by immunoSEQ multiplex PCR, and TCRdb holds only the in-frame ones, with some missing. The repertoire holds some 130,000 clones, with about four fifths as singletons. The sample consisted of peripheral blood. The receptors were gathered from a woman between 50 and 59 years old with acute or convalescent COVID-19. Each CDR3 is given with its conserved first and last residue. Fields, in order: V gene, J gene, D gene, clone size, CDR3 protein, CDR3 DNA. D genes are given only for firm matches. Clone size appears in some rows only: once, few, many, or a class for an expanded clone.

v_gene: TRBV27; j_gene: TRBJ1-2; d_gene: TRBD1; abundance: .; CDR3aa: CASSSKGQGAHGYTF; CDR3nt: TGTGCCAGCAGTTCAAAGGGACAGGGGGCGCATGGCTACACCTTC
v_gene: TRBV7-8; j_gene: TRBJ2-7; d_gene: TRBD2; abundance: .; CDR3aa: CASSRDGGIYEQYF; CDR3nt: TGTGCCAGCTCCCGGGACGGGGGGATCTACGAGCAGTACTTC
v_gene: TRBV15; j_gene: TRBJ2-7; d_gene: .; abundance: .; CDR3aa: CATSPNRGEQYF; CDR3nt: TGTGCCACCAGCCCTAATCGAGGCGAGCAGTACTTC
v_gene: TRBV30; j_gene: TRBJ1-6; d_gene: TRBD1; abundance: .; CDR3aa: CAWSLTGTAFSPLHF; CDR3nt: TGTGCCTGGAGTCTTACCGGGACAGCATTTTCACCCCTCCACTTT
v_gene: TRBV3-1/TRBV3-2; j_gene: TRBJ2-1; d_gene: .; abundance: .; CDR3aa: CASSLDSYNEQFF; CDR3nt: TGTGCCAGCAGCCTCGACAGTTACAATGAGCAGTTCTTC
v_gene: TRBV23-1; j_gene: TRBJ1-2; d_gene: .; abundance: .; CDR3aa: CASTQSTDYGYTF; CDR3nt: TGCGCCAGCACCCAAAGTACAGACTATGGCTACACCTTC
v_gene: TRBV27; j_gene: TRBJ1-1; d_gene: .; abundance: .; CDR3aa: CASSMVREYTEAFF; CDR3nt: TGTGCCAGCAGTATGGTCCGGGAATACACTGAAGCTTTCTTT
v_gene: TRBV27; j_gene: TRBJ2-1; d_gene: .; abundance: .; CDR3aa: CASTGGRTYNEQFF; CDR3nt: TGTGCCAGCACCGGGGGGCGTACCTACAATGAGCAGTTCTTC
v_gene: TRBV15; j_gene: TRBJ1-6; d_gene: .; abundance: .; CDR3aa: CATSRDRVGNSPLHF; CDR3nt: TGTGCCACCAGCAGAGACAGGGTGGGTAATTCACCCCTCCACTTT
v_gene: TRBV13; j_gene: TRBJ2-1; d_gene: TRBD2; abundance: .; CDR3aa: CASSQNGLAVLNEQFF; CDR3nt: TGTGCCAGCAGCCAAAATGGACTAGCGGTACTCAATGAGCAGTTCTTC
v_gene: TRBV19; j_gene: TRBJ1-6; d_gene: .; abundance: .; CDR3aa: CASSIDWGQSPLHF; CDR3nt: TGTGCCAGTAGTATAGATTGGGGGCAATCACCCCTCCACTTT
v_gene: TRBV3-1/TRBV3-2; j_gene: TRBJ2-2; d_gene: TRBD2; abundance: .; CDR3aa: CASSQVVAGTGELFF; CDR3nt: TGTGCCAGCAGCCAAGTGGTAGCGGGCACCGGGGAGCTGTTTTTT
v_gene: TRBV4-1; j_gene: TRBJ1-3; d_gene: .; abundance: .; CDR3aa: CASSQGSSGNTIYF; CDR3nt: TGCGCCAGCAGCCAGGGGAGCTCTGGAAACACCATATATTTT
v_gene: TRBV11-3; j_gene: TRBJ2-3; d_gene: .; abundance: .; CDR3aa: CASSYRSTDTQYF; CDR3nt: TGTGCCAGCAGCTATAGAAGCACAGATACGCAGTATTTT
v_gene: TRBV28; j_gene: TRBJ1-5; d_gene: TRBD1; abundance: .; CDR3aa: CASSPSKQGKSGYSNQPQHF; CDR3nt: TGTGCCAGCAGTCCTAGTAAACAGGGGAAATCGGGGTATAGCAATCAGCCCCAGCATTTT
v_gene: TRBV6-1; j_gene: TRBJ2-7; d_gene: TRBD1; abundance: .; CDR3aa: CASSENKDRDYEQYF; CDR3nt: TGTGCCAGCAGTGAAAACAAAGACAGGGATTACGAGCAGTACTTC
v_gene: TRBV5-1; j_gene: TRBJ1-2; d_gene: .; abundance: once; CDR3aa: CASSLAEQELGGYTF; CDR3nt: TGCGCCAGCAGCTTGGCCGAACAGGAGCTGGGGGGCTACACCTTC
v_gene: TRBV2; j_gene: TRBJ2-3; d_gene: TRBD2; abundance: .; CDR3aa: CASSTAGITDTQYF; CDR3nt: TGTGCCAGCTCGACAGCGGGGATCACAGATACGCAGTATTTT
v_gene: TRBV10-3; j_gene: TRBJ1-5; d_gene: TRBD1; abundance: .; CDR3aa: CAIRGQGGNQPQHF; CDR3nt: TGTGCCATCAGGGGACAGGGTGGCAATCAGCCCCAGCATTTT
v_gene: TRBV6-5; j_gene: TRBJ2-1; d_gene: .; abundance: .; CDR3aa: CASGRPDLGNEQFF; CDR3nt: TGTGCCAGCGGCCGTCCCGACCTAGGCAATGAGCAGTTCTTC
v_gene: TRBV5-6; j_gene: TRBJ1-2; d_gene: .; abundance: .; CDR3aa: CASSFGGIHTF; CDR3nt: TGTGCCAGCAGCTTCGGGGGGATACACACCTTC
v_gene: TRBV6-5; j_gene: TRBJ1-3; d_gene: .; abundance: .; CDR3aa: CATYGAFSGNTIYF; CDR3nt: TGTGCCACCTACGGAGCCTTTTCTGGAAACACCATATATTTT
v_gene: TRBV30; j_gene: TRBJ2-2; d_gene: TRBD1; abundance: .; CDR3aa: CAWSDRGATGELFF; CDR3nt: TGTGCCTGGAGTGACAGGGGAGCCACCGGGGAGCTGTTTTTT
v_gene: TRBV3-1/TRBV3-2; j_gene: TRBJ1-6; d_gene: TRBD1; abundance: .; CDR3aa: CASSQATGVNSPLHF; CDR3nt: TGTGCCAGCAGCCAAGCGACAGGGGTAAATTCACCCCTCCACTTT
v_gene: TRBV30; j_gene: TRBJ2-2; d_gene: TRBD1; abundance: .; CDR3aa: CACRGQGVFGELFF; CDR3nt: TGTGCCTGTAGGGGACAGGGGGTGTTCGGGGAGCTGTTTTTT
v_gene: TRBV6-5; j_gene: TRBJ1-5; d_gene: TRBD1; abundance: .; CDR3aa: CASSPGQGQNQPQHF; CDR3nt: TGTGCCAGCAGCCCGGGACAGGGACAGAATCAGCCCCAGCATTTT
v_gene: TRBV24-1; j_gene: TRBJ2-3; d_gene: .; abundance: once; CDR3aa: CATSFEGTDTQYF; CDR3nt: TGTGCCACCAGTTTTGAGGGCACAGATACGCAGTATTTT
v_gene: TRBV6-1; j_gene: TRBJ1-1; d_gene: .; abundance: .; CDR3aa: CASSEAGASTEAFF; CDR3nt: TGTGCCAGCAGTGAAGCGGGGGCGAGTACTGAAGCTTTCTTT
v_gene: TRBV5-6; j_gene: TRBJ1-1; d_gene: .; abundance: .; CDR3aa: CASSLVQGDTEAFF; CDR3nt: TGTGCCAGCAGCTTGGTGCAGGGTGACACTGAAGCTTTCTTT
v_gene: TRBV19; j_gene: TRBJ1-4; d_gene: TRBD1; abundance: .; CDR3aa: CAINKQGGSNEKLFF; CDR3nt: TGTGCCATCAACAAACAGGGGGGATCAAATGAAAAACTGTTTTTT
v_gene: TRBV10-2; j_gene: TRBJ1-4; d_gene: .; abundance: .; CDR3aa: CASGEGATNEKLFF; CDR3nt: TGCGCCAGCGGGGAGGGCGCAACTAATGAAAAACTGTTTTTT
v_gene: TRBV6-1; j_gene: TRBJ1-5; d_gene: .; abundance: .; CDR3aa: CASSEGDRSNQPQHF; CDR3nt: TGTGCCAGCAGTGAAGGAGACAGGAGCAATCAGCCCCAGCATTTT
v_gene: TRBV6-5; j_gene: TRBJ1-1; d_gene: TRBD1; abundance: .; CDR3aa: CASSRQGARNTEAFF; CDR3nt: TGTGCCAGCAGTCGACAGGGGGCGCGGAACACTGAAGCTTTCTTT
v_gene: TRBV11-3; j_gene: TRBJ2-1; d_gene: TRBD2; abundance: .; CDR3aa: CASSLDSAGGRNEQFF; CDR3nt: TGTGCCAGCAGCTTAGACAGTGCGGGGGGGCGCAATGAGCAGTTCTTC
v_gene: TRBV6-1; j_gene: TRBJ1-2; d_gene: .; abundance: few; CDR3aa: CASSENWQGGYTF; CDR3nt: TGTGCCAGCAGTGAAAACTGGCAGGGTGGCTACACCTTC
v_gene: TRBV30; j_gene: TRBJ2-1; d_gene: .; abundance: .; CDR3aa: CAWLRGNNEQFF; CDR3nt: TGTGCCTGGCTTAGAGGCAACAATGAGCAGTTCTTC
v_gene: TRBV29-1; j_gene: TRBJ1-3; d_gene: TRBD1; abundance: .; CDR3aa: CSVSGGVIPGNTIYF; CDR3nt: TGCAGCGTCTCAGGGGGCGTAATCCCTGGAAACACCATATATTTT
v_gene: TRBV19; j_gene: TRBJ1-2; d_gene: .; abundance: .; CDR3aa: CASTPWPGTNYGYTF; CDR3nt: TGTGCCAGTACCCCTTGGCCAGGGACTAACTATGGCTACACCTTC
v_gene: TRBV27; j_gene: TRBJ1-1; d_gene: .; abundance: .; CDR3aa: CASSTFTGNTEAFF; CDR3nt: TGTGCCAGCAGTACCTTTACAGGGAACACTGAAGCTTTCTTT
v_gene: TRBV5-1; j_gene: TRBJ1-1; d_gene: .; abundance: .; CDR3aa: CASSLVRGMNTEAFF; CDR3nt: TGCGCCAGCAGCTTGGTCCGGGGAATGAACACTGAAGCTTTCTTT
v_gene: TRBV12-5; j_gene: TRBJ1-6; d_gene: TRBD1; abundance: .; CDR3aa: CASGLGQGAVSPLHF; CDR3nt: TGTGCTAGTGGTTTGGGGCAGGGGGCTGTTTCACCCCTCCACTTT
v_gene: TRBV2; j_gene: TRBJ1-2; d_gene: .; abundance: .; CDR3aa: CASEGSWDNYGYTF; CDR3nt: TGTGCCAGCGAAGGTTCGTGGGACAATTATGGCTACACCTTC
v_gene: TRBV2; j_gene: TRBJ2-2; d_gene: TRBD2; abundance: .; CDR3aa: CASSDTSGGAQLLTGELFF; CDR3nt: TGTGCCAGCAGCGATACTAGCGGGGGGGCCCAACTCCTCACCGGGGAGCTGTTTTTT
v_gene: TRBV7-2; j_gene: TRBJ2-7; d_gene: TRBD1; abundance: .; CDR3aa: CASSSPLRDRGRKQYF; CDR3nt: TGTGCCAGCAGCTCCCCCCTCCGGGACAGGGGGCGCAAGCAGTACTTC
v_gene: TRBV19; j_gene: TRBJ1-5; d_gene: TRBD1; abundance: once; CDR3aa: CASSIQDRIVNQPQHF; CDR3nt: TGTGCCAGTAGTATTCAGGACAGGATTGTGAATCAGCCCCAGCATTTT
v_gene: TRBV28; j_gene: TRBJ1-2; d_gene: TRBD1; abundance: once; CDR3aa: CASSLSTGGVNYGYTF; CDR3nt: TGTGCCAGCAGTCTCTCGACAGGGGGCGTCAACTATGGCTACACCTTC
v_gene: TRBV24-1; j_gene: TRBJ1-5; d_gene: TRBD1; abundance: .; CDR3aa: CATSRRDSSQPQHF; CDR3nt: TGTGCCACCAGTCGCCGGGACAGCTCTCAGCCCCAGCATTTT
v_gene: TRBV3-1/TRBV3-2; j_gene: TRBJ2-2; d_gene: TRBD1; abundance: .; CDR3aa: CASSQVTGVVGGELFF; CDR3nt: TGTGCCAGCAGCCAAGTAACAGGGGTAGTCGGCGGGGAGCTGTTTTTT
v_gene: TRBV6-2/TRBV6-3; j_gene: TRBJ2-3; d_gene: TRBD2; abundance: once; CDR3aa: CASSFGLAGDTQYF; CDR3nt: TGTGCCAGCAGCTTCGGACTAGCGGGGGATACGCAGTATTTT
v_gene: TRBV6-5; j_gene: TRBJ1-3; d_gene: .; abundance: .; CDR3aa: CASIIVDTGNTIYF; CDR3nt: TGTGCCAGCATAATTGTGGACACTGGAAACACCATATATTTT
v_gene: TRBV6-5; j_gene: TRBJ1-2; d_gene: TRBD1; abundance: .; CDR3aa: CASRTGTGLYGYTF; CDR3nt: TGTGCCAGCAGAACCGGGACAGGTCTATATGGCTACACCTTC
v_gene: TRBV3-1/TRBV3-2; j_gene: TRBJ1-6; d_gene: TRBD1; abundance: .; CDR3aa: CASSQGQGNSPLHF; CDR3nt: TGTGCCAGCAGCCAAGGACAGGGGAATTCACCCCTCCACTTT
v_gene: TRBV3-1/TRBV3-2; j_gene: TRBJ1-1; d_gene: TRBD1; abundance: few; CDR3aa: CASSLLQGTNTEAFF; CDR3nt: TGTGCCAGCAGCTTGTTACAGGGGACCAACACTGAAGCTTTCTTT
v_gene: TRBV27; j_gene: TRBJ1-1; d_gene: .; abundance: .; CDR3aa: CASSLGRNTEAFF; CDR3nt: TGTGCCAGCAGTTTAGGGAGGAACACTGAAGCTTTCTTT
v_gene: TRBV6-1; j_gene: TRBJ2-2; d_gene: .; abundance: .; CDR3aa: CASSEAPSPGPGELFF; CDR3nt: TGTGCCAGCAGTGAAGCCCCCAGCCCAGGGCCCGGGGAGCTGTTTTTT